This is a list of T cell receptor beta chains from one sample in a study of blood T cells in healthy people across ages. TCRdb called the 5' RACE reads again in MiXCR, with one record for every CDR3 protein. Of approximately 1,000,000 distinct CDR3 sequences in the sample, 40% to 45% were seen once. Sequencing was done on a sample of blood. The receptors were gathered from an older woman in good health. Each CDR3 is given with its conserved first and last residue. The order of the fields is clone size, V gene, J gene, D gene, CDR3 protein, CDR3 DNA. The D gene is left open where the match is weak. Size is omitted from some rows. Given values are once, few, many or a class for expanded clones.

clone size: -
V gene: TRBV11-2
J gene: TRBJ2-7
D gene: -
CDR3 protein: CASKAGYEQYF
CDR3 DNA: TGTGCCAGCAAAGCCGGGTACGAGCAGTACTTC

clone size: -
V gene: TRBV12-3/TRBV12-4
J gene: TRBJ2-5
D gene: -
CDR3 protein: CASSLGPARETQYF
CDR3 DNA: TGTGCCAGCAGCCTCGGACCCGCGAGGGAGACCCAGTACTTC

clone size: few
V gene: TRBV10-3
J gene: TRBJ1-2
D gene: TRBD1
CDR3 protein: CAISEPTGQDNYGYTF
CDR3 DNA: TGTGCCATCAGTGAGCCCACTGGACAGGATAACTATGGCTACACCTTC

clone size: -
V gene: TRBV27
J gene: TRBJ2-3
D gene: TRBD2
CDR3 protein: CASSYGASGSTDTQYF
CDR3 DNA: TGTGCCAGCAGTTATGGGGCTAGCGGTAGCACAGATACGCAGTATTTT

clone size: once
V gene: TRBV27
J gene: TRBJ1-2
D gene: -
CDR3 protein: CASSLVGVSNYGYTF
CDR3 DNA: TGTGCCAGCAGTTTAGTGGGTGTGAGTAACTATGGCTACACCTTC

clone size: -
V gene: TRBV28
J gene: TRBJ2-5
D gene: TRBD2
CDR3 protein: CASSSLLAGGLKTQYF
CDR3 DNA: TGTGCCAGCAGTTCCCTACTAGCGGGAGGTCTGAAGACCCAGTACTTC

clone size: -
V gene: TRBV14
J gene: TRBJ2-1
D gene: -
CDR3 protein: CASSQDAGLVGDEQFF
CDR3 DNA: TGTGCCAGCAGCCAAGATGCGGGACTGGTAGGCGATGAGCAGTTCTTC

clone size: -
V gene: TRBV5-5
J gene: TRBJ2-7
D gene: -
CDR3 protein: CASSLPGRGYEQYF
CDR3 DNA: TGTGCCAGCAGCTTGCCGGGACGGGGCTACGAGCAGTACTTC

clone size: -
V gene: TRBV20-1
J gene: TRBJ2-7
D gene: -
CDR3 protein: CSASIPYEQYF
CDR3 DNA: TGCAGTGCTAGTATACCCTACGAGCAGTACTTC

clone size: -
V gene: TRBV12-3/TRBV12-4
J gene: TRBJ2-6
D gene: -
CDR3 protein: CASRILNHRSGANVLTF
CDR3 DNA: TGTGCCAGCAGGATCCTAAATCACCGCTCTGGGGCCAACGTCCTGACTTTC

clone size: -
V gene: TRBV20-1
J gene: TRBJ2-1
D gene: -
CDR3 protein: CSARDSRRGRMYEQFF
CDR3 DNA: TGCAGTGCTAGAGATAGTCGGCGAGGACGGATGTATGAGCAGTTCTTC

clone size: -
V gene: TRBV20-1
J gene: TRBJ2-3
D gene: TRBD2
CDR3 protein: CSAWEGPPGTDTQYF
CDR3 DNA: TGCAGTGCTTGGGAGGGCCCCCCCGGCACAGATACGCAGTATTTT

clone size: few
V gene: TRBV12-3/TRBV12-4
J gene: TRBJ1-6
D gene: -
CDR3 protein: CASSLRQAGGNSPLHF
CDR3 DNA: TGTGCCAGCAGTTTACGACAGGCTGGGGGTAATTCACCCCTCCACTTT

clone size: -
V gene: TRBV18
J gene: TRBJ1-5
D gene: TRBD1
CDR3 protein: CASSQGQGLGGSNQPQHF
CDR3 DNA: TGTGCCAGCTCCCAGGGACAGGGACTGGGTGGAAGCAATCAGCCCCAGCATTTT

clone size: -
V gene: TRBV5-5
J gene: TRBJ2-1
D gene: -
CDR3 protein: CASSLGEIWNEQFF
CDR3 DNA: TGTGCCAGCAGCTTGGGTGAGATTTGGAATGAGCAGTTCTTC

clone size: -
V gene: TRBV20-1
J gene: TRBJ2-1
D gene: -
CDR3 protein: CSAPGSHNEQFF
CDR3 DNA: TGCAGTGCCCCGGGCTCTCACAATGAGCAGTTCTTC

clone size: -
V gene: TRBV5-1
J gene: TRBJ2-1
D gene: -
CDR3 protein: CASSLSPDSQETQFF
CDR3 DNA: TGCGCCAGCAGCTTAAGCCCTGACAGCCAAGAGACCCAGTTCTTC

clone size: -
V gene: TRBV12-5
J gene: TRBJ2-7
D gene: TRBD1
CDR3 protein: CASAQGQGVLYNEQYF
CDR3 DNA: TGTGCTAGTGCCCAGGGACAGGGGGTTTTATACAATGAGCAGTACTTC

clone size: -
V gene: TRBV12-3/TRBV12-4
J gene: TRBJ2-7
D gene: TRBD2
CDR3 protein: CASSYSSGLTYEQYF
CDR3 DNA: TGTGCCAGCAGTTATTCTAGCGGGCTAACCTACGAGCAGTACTTC

clone size: -
V gene: TRBV27
J gene: TRBJ2-3
D gene: TRBD2
CDR3 protein: CASDYSGRGPDTQYF
CDR3 DNA: TGTGCCAGCGATTATAGCGGGAGGGGACCAGATACGCAGTATTTT

clone size: -
V gene: TRBV7-3
J gene: TRBJ2-1
D gene: TRBD2
CDR3 protein: CASSSLTSENNEQFF
CDR3 DNA: TGTGCCAGCAGCTCGTTGACTAGCGAAAACAATGAGCAGTTCTTC

clone size: many
V gene: TRBV12-3/TRBV12-4
J gene: TRBJ2-6
D gene: -
CDR3 protein: CASTMGGGANVLTF
CDR3 DNA: TGTGCCAGCACCATGGGAGGTGGGGCCAACGTCCTGACTTTC

clone size: -
V gene: TRBV12-3/TRBV12-4
J gene: TRBJ2-7
D gene: -
CDR3 protein: CASSSEGGSYNEQYF
CDR3 DNA: TGTGCCAGCAGTTCAGAGGGGGGCTCCTACAATGAGCAGTACTTC

clone size: -
V gene: TRBV20-1
J gene: TRBJ2-3
D gene: TRBD2
CDR3 protein: CSAILAGGFTDTQYF
CDR3 DNA: TGCAGTGCTATCCTAGCGGGAGGCTTCACAGATACGCAGTATTTT

clone size: -
V gene: TRBV6-5
J gene: TRBJ2-7
D gene: TRBD1
CDR3 protein: CASSTLGQGARYEQYF
CDR3 DNA: TGTGCCAGCAGTACCTTGGGACAGGGGGCGCGCTACGAGCAGTACTTC

clone size: -
V gene: TRBV20-1
J gene: TRBJ2-2
D gene: TRBD2
CDR3 protein: CSARPSGIGELFF
CDR3 DNA: TGCAGTGCTAGGCCTAGCGGGATCGGGGAGCTGTTTTTT

clone size: few
V gene: TRBV7-2
J gene: TRBJ2-7
D gene: -
CDR3 protein: CASSLAVTGYEQYF
CDR3 DNA: TGTGCCAGCAGCTTAGCCGTGACGGGTTACGAGCAGTACTTC

clone size: -
V gene: TRBV18
J gene: TRBJ2-3
D gene: -
CDR3 protein: CASSPPAQPDTQYF
CDR3 DNA: TGTGCCAGCTCACCACCGGCGCAGCCAGATACGCAGTATTTT

clone size: -
V gene: TRBV20-1
J gene: TRBJ2-5
D gene: TRBD1
CDR3 protein: CSASPDDRGETQYF
CDR3 DNA: TGCAGTGCTAGTCCCGATGACAGGGGAGAGACCCAGTACTTC

clone size: -
V gene: TRBV5-5
J gene: TRBJ2-7
D gene: -
CDR3 protein: CASSLVWDKLYEQYF
CDR3 DNA: TGTGCCAGCAGCTTGGTATGGGACAAGCTATACGAGCAGTACTTC

clone size: few
V gene: TRBV11-1
J gene: TRBJ2-7
D gene: -
CDR3 protein: CASSLVPGGSSYEQYF
CDR3 DNA: TGTGCCAGCAGCTTAGTTCCGGGGGGCAGCTCCTACGAGCAGTACTTC

clone size: -
V gene: TRBV30
J gene: TRBJ2-1
D gene: TRBD1
CDR3 protein: CAWSVRQGSFF
CDR3 DNA: TGTGCCTGGAGTGTACGACAGGGGTCGTTCTTC

clone size: -
V gene: TRBV20-1
J gene: TRBJ2-5
D gene: -
CDR3 protein: CSARDARLASAQGTQYF
CDR3 DNA: TGCAGTGCTAGAGATGCCCGCTTGGCTAGCGCCCAAGGGACCCAGTACTTC

clone size: -
V gene: TRBV20-1
J gene: TRBJ2-3
D gene: -
CDR3 protein: CSARALAPDTQYF
CDR3 DNA: TGCAGTGCTAGAGCGCTAGCCCCAGATACGCAGTATTTT

clone size: -
V gene: TRBV6-2/TRBV6-3
J gene: TRBJ2-7
D gene: -
CDR3 protein: CASSYWVGSYEQYF
CDR3 DNA: TGTGCCAGCAGTTACTGGGTGGGATCCTACGAGCAGTACTTC

clone size: -
V gene: TRBV9
J gene: TRBJ1-4
D gene: TRBD1
CDR3 protein: CASSTGTGSAEKLFF
CDR3 DNA: TGTGCCAGCAGCACGGGGACAGGGTCGGCTGAAAAACTGTTTTTT

clone size: once
V gene: TRBV12-3/TRBV12-4
J gene: TRBJ2-5
D gene: -
CDR3 protein: CASSFAGVAETQYF
CDR3 DNA: TGTGCCAGCAGTTTTGCGGGCGTCGCGGAGACCCAGTACTTC

clone size: -
V gene: TRBV20-1
J gene: TRBJ1-2
D gene: TRBD1
CDR3 protein: CSATIPGTGGNGYTF
CDR3 DNA: TGCAGTGCTACAATACCCGGGACAGGGGGAAATGGCTACACCTTC

clone size: -
V gene: TRBV13
J gene: TRBJ2-1
D gene: TRBD1
CDR3 protein: CASSSRQGDLVYEQFF
CDR3 DNA: TGTGCCAGCAGCTCACGACAGGGAGATTTGGTCTACGAGCAGTTCTTC

clone size: -
V gene: TRBV5-1
J gene: TRBJ2-7
D gene: TRBD2
CDR3 protein: CASSLLLAGVSYEQYF
CDR3 DNA: TGCGCCAGCAGCTTGCTGCTAGCGGGAGTCTCCTACGAGCAGTACTTC

clone size: -
V gene: TRBV2
J gene: TRBJ2-3
D gene: -
CDR3 protein: CASSESGRTYTDTQYF
CDR3 DNA: TGTGCCAGCAGTGAATCGGGTAGGACCTACACAGATACGCAGTATTTT